This T cell receptor beta chain emerged from a study of T cells in Graves' hyperthyroidism and ophthalmopathy. Findings and limits, study-wide: In the blood, most expanded thyroid clonotypes above 0.001 appeared as well.

This clonotype was counted at least ten times. What it recognizes is unknown. Amplification of TCR beta CDR3 regions used RNA as the template. Using the HTBI primer set, a first-round RT-PCR was run on the TCR CDR3. Each CDR3 protein is one row after TCRdb ran MiXCR on the multiplex PCR reads. Of nearly 600,000 distinct CDR3 sequences in the sample, over 11% were seen once. Trimming shortened V by 7 bases and J by 3 bases, and 16 bases separated the two germline ends. This CDR3 has 13 amino acids. CDR1 SQVTM and CDR2 ANQGSEA come from the germline V gene. Clinical symptoms, serum thyroxine, TRAb, thyroid ultrasound and orbital computed tomography established diagnosis.

The chain joins TRBV29-1 to TRBJ2-7; perhaps TRBD2 as D (5 bases). Sample: blood. This clonotype was sampled from a woman aged 25 to 39 with Graves' hyperthyroidism that later progressed to Graves' ophthalmopathy. The CDR3 DNA follows: TGCAGCGCCGAGGGTGGTGAGGTCTACGAGCAGTACTTC. This translates into CSAEGGEVYEQYF.